Listed here are 13 T cell receptor beta chains from one sample, sequenced in a study of cytotoxic CD8 clonotypes in ibrutinib-treated CLL. Measured with immunoSEQ multiplex PCR; TCRdb has only the in-frame clones, and not every one. The table includes under 75,000 clones, about three quarters detected once. The specimen was PBMCs, collected after 12 months of ibrutinib treatment. These receptors were obtained from a human donor with chronic lymphocytic leukemia.

This sequence joins TRBV11-2 and TRBJ1-3; D uncertain. The CDR3 is 14 residues long. CDR1 SGHAT and CDR2 FQNNGV come from the germline V gene. V was cut by 5 bases and J by 4 bases, with 12 bases left in between. The CDR3: CASSPGLEGNTIYF. The CDR3 DNA reads as TGTGCCAGCAGCCCCGGATTGGAGGGAAACACCATATATTTT.

The rearrangement joins TRBV4-1 to TRBJ2-3; 7 bases line up with TRBD1. CDR1 MGHRA and CDR2 YSYEKL come from the germline V gene. The CDR3 spans 16 residues. After removal of 0 bases from V and 2 bases from J, the junction contained 5 bases not matched to a gene. The CDR3 DNA follows: TGCGCCAGCAGCCAAGAGATCACAGGGGCCACAGATACGCAGTATTTT. It encodes CASSQEITGATDTQYF.

The chain is built from TRBV7-9 and TRBJ2-1, with 10 bases identical to TRBD2. Germline lookup yields CDR1 SEHNR and CDR2 FQNEAQ (reference sequence). V gave up 5 bases and J gave up 9 bases; unmatched junction bases: 7. CDR3 length: 14 amino acids. CDR3 coding DNA: TGTGCCAGCAGCGCGGAGGGACTAGCGTTTGAGCAGTTCTTC. Its protein product is CASSAEGLAFEQFF.

This clone occurred once. The V call is TRBV10-1, the J call TRBJ1-5; D gene uncertain. Germline V gene lookup returns CDR1 WNHNN and CDR2 SYGVQD (reference sequence). Trimming pared 3 bases from V and 3 bases from J, leaving 6 bases between. The CDR3 sequence is 13 residues long. Here the CDR3 reads CASSDGVNQPQHF. As DNA, the CDR3 is TGCGCCAGCAGTGACGGCGTCAATCAGCCCCAGCATTTT.

This chain connects TRBV9 to TRBJ2-7; 14 bases match TRBD2. V trimming: 0 bases; J trimming: 6 bases; junction bases outside the gene matches: 2. In germline, CDR1 is SGDLS, CDR2 YYNGEE. The CDR3 runs to 15 residues. CDR3 residues: CASSVVGLAGGEQYF. CDR3 in DNA: TGTGCCAGCAGCGTAGTCGGACTAGCGGGAGGCGAGCAGTACTTC.

The CDR3: CASSSGVEETQYF. The CDR3 bases are TGTGCCAGCAGCTCAGGGGTGGAGGAGACCCAGTACTTC. V usage is TRBV11-3 and J usage is TRBJ2-5; the D gene is possibly TRBD1 (6 bases). CDR3 length: 13 amino acids. CDR1 and CDR2 (germline): SGHNT, YENEEA. The germline V and J ends were trimmed by 4 bases and 5 bases, with 11 bases remaining between them.

The CDR3 DNA is TGTGCCAGCAGCCAGCTCGGCAGGGCATCGTCCGAGCAGTACTTC. It yields the protein CASSQLGRASSEQYF. The chain links TRBV7-9 to TRBJ2-7, with a tentative D call TRBD1 (5 bases). The germline V gene encodes CDR1 SEHNR and CDR2 FQNEAQ (reference sequence). The CDR3 is made up of 15 amino acids. Trimming left V 5 bases short and J 6 bases short, with 20 bases between.

CDR3 in DNA: TGCAGCGTTGTCGGGGGCGGGGCATTTCTGGATGTGCAGTTCTTC. It encodes CSVVGGGAFLDVQFF. The V gene is TRBV29-1, the J gene TRBJ2-1; D is perhaps TRBD1 or TRBD2 (6 bases each). The CDR3 totals 15 residues. Germline V gene data show CDR1 as SQVTM and CDR2 as ANQGSEA. V was shortened by 4 bases and J by 12 bases, with 25 bases between the two germline ends.

This clone was seen a handful of times. The gene calls are TRBV7-9 and TRBJ2-1; 13 bases line up with TRBD2. J was trimmed by 9 bases and V by 5 bases; bases with no gene match: 4. The CDR3 has 14 residues. Germline CDR1 SEHNR, CDR2 FQNEAQ (reference sequence). CDR3 sequence: CASSELAGGAEQFF. In DNA form, the CDR3 reads TGTGCCAGCAGCGAACTAGCGGGAGGGGCTGAGCAGTTCTTC.

DNA of the CDR3: TGTGCCAGCAGCTACCCCCAGGGCGCTGAGCAGTTCTTC. Residues: CASSYPQGAEQFF. This sequence joins TRBV7-2 and TRBJ2-1, with D possibly TRBD1 on 5 matching bases. This CDR3 is 13 amino acids long. CDR1 and CDR2 (germline): SGHTA, FQGNSA. The V gene lost 4 bases and the J gene lost 9 bases, with 13 bases spanning the gap.

This chain connects TRBV14 to TRBJ2-7; D might be TRBD2 (7 bases). The germline gives CDR1 SGHDN, CDR2 FVKESK. Trimming shortened V by 0 bases and J by 4 bases, and 13 bases separated the two germline ends. This CDR3 has 15 residues. Here the CDR3 DNA reads TGTGCCAGCAGCCAAGATCTCGGGGGGCTATACGAGCAGTACTTC. As protein: CASSQDLGGLYEQYF.

This clone was counted a few times. V is TRBV7-3 and J is TRBJ2-3; 13 bases agree with TRBD2. The CDR3 sequence is 14 residues long. Germline trimming cut 5 bases from V and 12 bases from J; bases unmatched to any gene: 8. Germline CDR1 reads SGHTA; CDR2 reads FQGTGA. The CDR3 protein is CASSQGTSGTFQYF. The CDR3 nucleotides read TGTGCCAGCAGCCAAGGGACTAGCGGGACTTTTCAGTATTTT.

This clone was detected once. The genes are TRBV7-8 and TRBJ1-1, with D possibly TRBD1 on 5 matching bases. The CDR3 is 18 residues long. CDR1 is SGHVS, CDR2 FQNEAQ, per germline. V shed 1 base and J shed 0 bases, with 18 bases lying between them. CDR3 protein: CASSLVGALTGMNTEAFF. The CDR3 nucleotides read TGTGCCAGCAGCTTAGTCGGGGCCCTCACGGGGATGAACACTGAAGCTTTCTTT.